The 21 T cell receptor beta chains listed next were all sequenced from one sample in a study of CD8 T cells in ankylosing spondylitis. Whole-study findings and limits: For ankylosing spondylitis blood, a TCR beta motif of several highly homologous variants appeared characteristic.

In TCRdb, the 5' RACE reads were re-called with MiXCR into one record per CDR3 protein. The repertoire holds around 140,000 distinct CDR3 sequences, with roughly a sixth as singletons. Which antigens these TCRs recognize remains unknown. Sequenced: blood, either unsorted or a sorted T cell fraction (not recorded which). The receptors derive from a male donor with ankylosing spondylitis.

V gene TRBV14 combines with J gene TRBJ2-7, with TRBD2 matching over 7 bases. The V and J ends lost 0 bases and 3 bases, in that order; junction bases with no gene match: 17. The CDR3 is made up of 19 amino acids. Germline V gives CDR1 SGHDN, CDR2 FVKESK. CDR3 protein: CASSQELSYSSGIYYEQYF. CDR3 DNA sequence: TGTGCCAGCAGCCAAGAATTATCTTATTCTAGCGGAATTTACTACGAGCAGTACTTC.

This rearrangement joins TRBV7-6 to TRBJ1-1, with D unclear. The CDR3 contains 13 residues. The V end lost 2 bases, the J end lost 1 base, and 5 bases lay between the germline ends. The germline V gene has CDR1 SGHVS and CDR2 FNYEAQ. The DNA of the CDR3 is TGTGCCAGCAGCTTAATGGAGAACACTGAAGCTTTCTTT. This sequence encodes CASSLMENTEAFF.

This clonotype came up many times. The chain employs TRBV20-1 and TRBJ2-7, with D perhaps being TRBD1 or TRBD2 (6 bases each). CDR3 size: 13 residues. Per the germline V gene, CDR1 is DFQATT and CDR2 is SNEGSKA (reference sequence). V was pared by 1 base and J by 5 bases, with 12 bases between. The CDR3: CSARGGAGDEQYF. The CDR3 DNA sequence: TGCAGTGCTAGAGGGGGGGCTGGTGACGAGCAGTACTTC.

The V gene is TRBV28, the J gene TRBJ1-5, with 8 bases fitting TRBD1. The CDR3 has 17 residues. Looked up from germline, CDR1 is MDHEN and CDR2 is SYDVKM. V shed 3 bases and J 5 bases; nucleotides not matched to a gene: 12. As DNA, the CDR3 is TGTGCCAGCAGTTTCCCCTCGGCAGGGGGCGCATATCAGCCCCAGCATTTT. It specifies CASSFPSAGGAYQPQHF.

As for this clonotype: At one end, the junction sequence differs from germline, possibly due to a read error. CDR3 coding DNA: TGCAGTGCTGGAGAGGGGGGGAATTCACCCCTCCACTTT. It is translated as CSAGEGGNSPLHF. The chain has TRBV20-1 and TRBJ1-6; D possibly corresponds to TRBD1 (6 bases). Germline CDR1 and CDR2: DFQATT and SNEGSKA (reference sequence). CDR3 length equals 13 residues.

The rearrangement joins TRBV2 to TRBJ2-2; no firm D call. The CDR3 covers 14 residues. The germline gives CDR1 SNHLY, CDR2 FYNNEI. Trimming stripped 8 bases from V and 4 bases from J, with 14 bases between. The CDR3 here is CASLVGLGTGELFF. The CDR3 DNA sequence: TGTGCCAGCCTCGTGGGGTTGGGCACCGGGGAGCTGTTTTTT.

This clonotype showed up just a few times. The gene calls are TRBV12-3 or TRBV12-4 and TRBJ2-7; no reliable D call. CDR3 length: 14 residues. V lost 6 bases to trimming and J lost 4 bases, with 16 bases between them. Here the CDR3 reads CASRRRMSDYEQYF. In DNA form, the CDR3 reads TGTGCCAGCAGGCGAAGAATGTCGGATTACGAGCAGTACTTC.

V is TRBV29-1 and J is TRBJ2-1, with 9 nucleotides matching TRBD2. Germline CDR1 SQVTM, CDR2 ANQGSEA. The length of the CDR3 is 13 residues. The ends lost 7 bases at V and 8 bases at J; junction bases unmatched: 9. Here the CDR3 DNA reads TGCAGCGCTGTGTTAGCGGGAGAGGATGAGCAGTTCTTC. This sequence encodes CSAVLAGEDEQFF.

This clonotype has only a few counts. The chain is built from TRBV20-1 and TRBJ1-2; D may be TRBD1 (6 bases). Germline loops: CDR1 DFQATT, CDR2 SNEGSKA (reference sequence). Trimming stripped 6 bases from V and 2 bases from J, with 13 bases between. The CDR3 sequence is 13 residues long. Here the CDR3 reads CSATTGINYGYTF. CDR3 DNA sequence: TGCAGTGCCACGACAGGAATCAACTATGGCTACACCTTC.

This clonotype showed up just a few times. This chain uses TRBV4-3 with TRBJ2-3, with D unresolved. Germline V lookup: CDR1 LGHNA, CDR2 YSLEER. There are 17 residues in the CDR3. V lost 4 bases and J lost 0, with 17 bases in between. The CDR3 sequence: CASSLGSGYSSTDTQYF. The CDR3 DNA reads TGCGCCAGCAGCCTGGGTTCCGGATACTCTAGCACAGATACGCAGTATTTT.

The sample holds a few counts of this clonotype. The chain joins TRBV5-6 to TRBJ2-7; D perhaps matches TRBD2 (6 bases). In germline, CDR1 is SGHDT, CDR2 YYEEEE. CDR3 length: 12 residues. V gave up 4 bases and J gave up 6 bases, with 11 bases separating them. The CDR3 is CASSPGGFEQYF. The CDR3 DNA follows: TGTGCCAGCAGCCCCGGGGGTTTCGAGCAGTACTTC.

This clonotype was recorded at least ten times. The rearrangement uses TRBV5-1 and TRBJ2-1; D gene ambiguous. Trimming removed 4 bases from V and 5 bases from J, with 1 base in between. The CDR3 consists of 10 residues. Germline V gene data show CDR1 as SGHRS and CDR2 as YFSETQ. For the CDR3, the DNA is TGCGCCAGCAGCAACAATGAGCAGTTCTTC. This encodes CASSNNEQFF.

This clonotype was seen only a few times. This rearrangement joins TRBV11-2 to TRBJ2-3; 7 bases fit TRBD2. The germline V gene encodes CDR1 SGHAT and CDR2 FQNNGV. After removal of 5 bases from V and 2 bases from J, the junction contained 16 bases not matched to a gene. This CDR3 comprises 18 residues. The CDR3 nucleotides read TGTGCCAGCAGCGGCCGTGGGACTAACGGGAGGCCCACAGATACGCAGTATTTT. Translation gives CASSGRGTNGRPTDTQYF.

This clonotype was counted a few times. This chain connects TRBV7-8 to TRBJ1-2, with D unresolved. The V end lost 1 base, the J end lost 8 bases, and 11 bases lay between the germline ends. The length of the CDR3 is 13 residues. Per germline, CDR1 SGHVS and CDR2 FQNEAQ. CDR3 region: CASSLGHTVGYTF. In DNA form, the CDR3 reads TGTGCCAGCAGCTTAGGACACACGGTGGGCTACACCTTC.

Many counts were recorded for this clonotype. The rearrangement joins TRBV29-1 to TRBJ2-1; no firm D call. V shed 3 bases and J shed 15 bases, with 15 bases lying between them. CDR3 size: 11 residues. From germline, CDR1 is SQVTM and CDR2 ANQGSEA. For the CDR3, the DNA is TGCAGCGTTGAGGTAGGACCTAGGCGGTTCTTC. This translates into CSVEVGPRRFF.

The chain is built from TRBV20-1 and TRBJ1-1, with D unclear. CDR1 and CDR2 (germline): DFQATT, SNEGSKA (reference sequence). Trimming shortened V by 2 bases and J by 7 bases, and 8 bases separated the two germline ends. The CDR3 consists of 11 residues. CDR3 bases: TGCAGTGCTAGATCCGGTTTTGAAGCTTTCTTT. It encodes CSARSGFEAFF.

The CDR3 nucleotides read TGCGCCAGCAGCCAAGATTGGGGGGTAAATGAAGCTTTCTTT. As protein: CASSQDWGVNEAFF. The chain carries TRBV4-1 and TRBJ1-1; D possibly corresponds to TRBD1 (5 bases). Germline loops: CDR1 MGHRA, CDR2 YSYEKL. V lost 0 bases and J lost 7, with 12 bases in between. This CDR3 comprises 14 residues.

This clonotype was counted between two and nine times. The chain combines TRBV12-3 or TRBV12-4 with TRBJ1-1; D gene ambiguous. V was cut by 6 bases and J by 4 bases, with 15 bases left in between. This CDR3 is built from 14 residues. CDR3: CASRNGRVGTEAFF. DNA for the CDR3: TGTGCCAGCAGGAATGGACGGGTGGGCACTGAAGCTTTCTTT.

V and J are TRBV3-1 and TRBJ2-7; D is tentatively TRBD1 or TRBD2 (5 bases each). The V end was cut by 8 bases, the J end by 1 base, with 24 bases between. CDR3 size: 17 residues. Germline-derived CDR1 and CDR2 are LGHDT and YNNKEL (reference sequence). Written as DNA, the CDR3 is TGTGCCAGCTGCCCGCTGATTCCCGGGACGGTTTCCTACGAGCAGTACTTC. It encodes CASCPLIPGTVSYEQYF.

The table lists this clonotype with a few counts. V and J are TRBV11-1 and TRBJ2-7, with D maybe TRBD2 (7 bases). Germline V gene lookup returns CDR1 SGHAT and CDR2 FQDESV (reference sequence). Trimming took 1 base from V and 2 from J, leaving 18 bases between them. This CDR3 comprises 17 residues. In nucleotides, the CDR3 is TGTGCCAGCAGCTTAGGCGAGGGGGGGAGATCGACCTACGAGCAGTACTTC. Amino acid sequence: CASSLGEGGRSTYEQYF.

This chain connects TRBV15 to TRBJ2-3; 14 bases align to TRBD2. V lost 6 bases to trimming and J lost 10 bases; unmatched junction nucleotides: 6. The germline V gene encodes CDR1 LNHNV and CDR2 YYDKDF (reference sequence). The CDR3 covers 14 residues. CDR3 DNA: TGTGCCACCAGTCCGGGACTAGCGGGAGTTGCGCAGTATTTT. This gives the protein CATSPGLAGVAQYF.